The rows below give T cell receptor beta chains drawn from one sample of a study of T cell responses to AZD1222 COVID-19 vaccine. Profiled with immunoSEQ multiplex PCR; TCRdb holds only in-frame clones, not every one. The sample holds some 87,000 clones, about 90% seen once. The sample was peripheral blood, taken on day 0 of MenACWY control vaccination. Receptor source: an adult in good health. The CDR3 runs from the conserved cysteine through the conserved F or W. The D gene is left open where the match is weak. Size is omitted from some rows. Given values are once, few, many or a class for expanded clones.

CDR3 DNA: TGTGCCAGCAGCGTAGCCGCCGGGGAGCTGTTTTTT
CDR3 protein: CASSVAAGELFF
J gene: TRBJ2-2
V gene: TRBV9
D gene: NA
clone size: NA

CDR3 DNA: TGTGCCAGCAGCCCCGGGGACAGGGAAAAACTGTTTTTT
CDR3 protein: CASSPGDREKLFF
J gene: TRBJ1-4
V gene: TRBV7-2
D gene: TRBD1
clone size: NA

CDR3 DNA: TGTGCCAGCAGTCCAGGTCTACTTGAAAAACTGTTTTTT
CDR3 protein: CASSPGLLEKLFF
J gene: TRBJ1-4
V gene: TRBV6-4
D gene: NA
clone size: NA

CDR3 DNA: TGTGCCAGCAGCCCCCGAGGAAAGGGTCAGCCCCAGCATTTT
CDR3 protein: CASSPRGKGQPQHF
J gene: TRBJ1-5
V gene: TRBV7-8
D gene: NA
clone size: NA

CDR3 DNA: TGTGCCAGCAGTTTTGAGGGACAGGGGGCTACGATCAACTACGAGCAGTACTTC
CDR3 protein: CASSFEGQGATINYEQYF
J gene: TRBJ2-7
V gene: TRBV28
D gene: TRBD1
clone size: NA

CDR3 DNA: TGTGCCAGCACCCCACCTGGGGTAGCGGGGTACAATGAGCAGTTCTTC
CDR3 protein: CASTPPGVAGYNEQFF
J gene: TRBJ2-1
V gene: TRBV6-6
D gene: TRBD2
clone size: NA

CDR3 DNA: TGTGCCAGCAGCTTAGGGTTGGGGCAAGAGACCCAGTACTTC
CDR3 protein: CASSLGLGQETQYF
J gene: TRBJ2-5
V gene: TRBV11-3
D gene: NA
clone size: NA

CDR3 DNA: TGTGCCAGCAGGCAGGGAGGCGAGCAGTACTTC
CDR3 protein: CASRQGGEQYF
J gene: TRBJ2-7
V gene: TRBV6-5
D gene: NA
clone size: NA

CDR3 DNA: TGCGCCAGCAGTGAGGGGACCGGGACAGGGGATATCTCCTATAATTCACCCCTCCACTTT
CDR3 protein: CASSEGTGTGDISYNSPLHF
J gene: TRBJ1-6
V gene: TRBV10-2
D gene: TRBD1
clone size: NA

CDR3 DNA: TGTGCCAGCAGTTCCCTTAGCAATCAGCCCCAGCATTTT
CDR3 protein: CASSSLSNQPQHF
J gene: TRBJ1-5
V gene: TRBV6-5
D gene: NA
clone size: NA

CDR3 DNA: TGCAGCGTACAAACTAGCGGGGTGAGCACAGATACGCAGTATTTT
CDR3 protein: CSVQTSGVSTDTQYF
J gene: TRBJ2-3
V gene: TRBV29-1
D gene: TRBD2
clone size: NA

CDR3 DNA: TGTGCCAGCAGTGATGGAGTAACAGCAACTAACTATGGCTACACCTTC
CDR3 protein: CASSDGVTATNYGYTF
J gene: TRBJ1-2
V gene: TRBV25-1
D gene: NA
clone size: NA

CDR3 DNA: TGTGCCAGTAGTGGCCTGACGGATGAAGCTTTCTTT
CDR3 protein: CASSGLTDEAFF
J gene: TRBJ1-1
V gene: TRBV19
D gene: NA
clone size: NA

CDR3 DNA: TGTGCCAGCAGTAGTCGGACAGGGGGCGGAACTGAAGCTTTCTTT
CDR3 protein: CASSSRTGGGTEAFF
J gene: TRBJ1-1
V gene: TRBV28
D gene: TRBD1
clone size: NA

CDR3 DNA: TGCGCCAGCAGCGGGGGGACAGGGAAATCCTCCTACGAGCAGTACTTC
CDR3 protein: CASSGGTGKSSYEQYF
J gene: TRBJ2-7
V gene: TRBV5-1
D gene: TRBD1
clone size: few

CDR3 DNA: TGTGCCAGCAGCCAGGTACGCAATCAGCCCCAGCATTTT
CDR3 protein: CASSQVRNQPQHF
J gene: TRBJ1-5
V gene: TRBV7-2
D gene: NA
clone size: NA

CDR3 DNA: TGTGCCAGCAGTTTTAAAGCAGTCTCTCAGCCCCAGCATTTT
CDR3 protein: CASSFKAVSQPQHF
J gene: TRBJ1-5
V gene: TRBV28
D gene: NA
clone size: NA

CDR3 DNA: TGTGCCACCAGTGATTTCCCCGAAGGTGGCTACACCTTC
CDR3 protein: CATSDFPEGGYTF
J gene: TRBJ1-2
V gene: TRBV24-1
D gene: NA
clone size: NA

CDR3 DNA: TGTGCCAGCAGTTTACAGTATTTAGAAAAACTGTTTTTT
CDR3 protein: CASSLQYLEKLFF
J gene: TRBJ1-4
V gene: TRBV6-2/TRBV6-3
D gene: NA
clone size: NA

CDR3 DNA: TGTGCCAGTTCCGGGACTACCTTTGAAGCTTTCTTT
CDR3 protein: CASSGTTFEAFF
J gene: TRBJ1-1
V gene: TRBV6-5
D gene: NA
clone size: NA

CDR3 DNA: TGTGCCAGCACCAGACAGGGAAGTGGAGAGGAAAAACTGTTTTTT
CDR3 protein: CASTRQGSGEEKLFF
J gene: TRBJ1-4
V gene: TRBV21-1
D gene: NA
clone size: NA

CDR3 DNA: TGCGCCAGCAGCCAATACCTGATCGCTGGGGATCAGCCCCAGCATTTT
CDR3 protein: CASSQYLIAGDQPQHF
J gene: TRBJ1-5
V gene: TRBV4-3
D gene: NA
clone size: large

CDR3 DNA: TGTGCCACCAGCAGAGATAGGTTTTCGACAAGCCATGAAAAACTGTTTTTT
CDR3 protein: CATSRDRFSTSHEKLFF
J gene: TRBJ1-4
V gene: TRBV15
D gene: NA
clone size: NA

CDR3 DNA: TGTGCCAGCAGCTTAGGAAGGAATCAGCCCCAGCATTTT
CDR3 protein: CASSLGRNQPQHF
J gene: TRBJ1-5
V gene: TRBV7-6
D gene: NA
clone size: NA

CDR3 DNA: TGTGCCAGCGGGAGAGGGGGTACAAGCGGGGAGCTGTTTTTT
CDR3 protein: CASGRGGTSGELFF
J gene: TRBJ2-2
V gene: TRBV11-3
D gene: NA
clone size: NA

CDR3 DNA: TGTGCCAGCCTGGGGACGGCCCCTTCTGGGGCCAACGTCCTGACTTTC
CDR3 protein: CASLGTAPSGANVLTF
J gene: TRBJ2-6
V gene: TRBV7-9
D gene: NA
clone size: once

CDR3 DNA: TGTGCCAGCAGTCGGACAGCCTCTGGAAACACCATATATTTT
CDR3 protein: CASSRTASGNTIYF
J gene: TRBJ1-3
V gene: TRBV6-5
D gene: NA
clone size: NA

CDR3 DNA: TGTGCCAGCAGCTTGGGACAGGGGTTCGGCTACACCTTC
CDR3 protein: CASSLGQGFGYTF
J gene: TRBJ1-2
V gene: TRBV5-6
D gene: TRBD1
clone size: NA

CDR3 DNA: TGTGCCAGCAGCTTAGCGGGCGGGAGTGGAAACACCATATATTTT
CDR3 protein: CASSLAGGSGNTIYF
J gene: TRBJ1-3
V gene: TRBV7-9
D gene: NA
clone size: NA

CDR3 DNA: TGTGCCAGCAGTCGACAGGTGGTAAATGAAAAACTGTTTTTT
CDR3 protein: CASSRQVVNEKLFF
J gene: TRBJ1-4
V gene: TRBV6-5
D gene: NA
clone size: NA

CDR3 DNA: TGTGCCAGCAGTGACCAGGCAGGGACTGGGGCCAACGTCCTGACTTTC
CDR3 protein: CASSDQAGTGANVLTF
J gene: TRBJ2-6
V gene: TRBV6-1
D gene: NA
clone size: NA

CDR3 DNA: TGTGCCAGCAGTTACTCCGTAGGATCCGAGCAGTACTTC
CDR3 protein: CASSYSVGSEQYF
J gene: TRBJ2-7
V gene: TRBV6-5
D gene: NA
clone size: NA

CDR3 DNA: TGTGCCAGCAGCCCGGGGGGCCGAGATACGCAGTATTTT
CDR3 protein: CASSPGGRDTQYF
J gene: TRBJ2-3
V gene: TRBV3-1/TRBV3-2
D gene: NA
clone size: NA

CDR3 DNA: TGTGCCAGCAGCCTCCTATCGGCCTATAATTCACCCCTCCACTTT
CDR3 protein: CASSLLSAYNSPLHF
J gene: TRBJ1-6
V gene: TRBV7-9
D gene: NA
clone size: once

CDR3 DNA: TGTGCCAGCCGCCAACAGGGAAGCGGGGAGCTGTTTTTT
CDR3 protein: CASRQQGSGELFF
J gene: TRBJ2-2
V gene: TRBV6-1
D gene: NA
clone size: NA

CDR3 DNA: TGTGCCAGCAGACAGGGGGCAGATACGCAGTATTTT
CDR3 protein: CASRQGADTQYF
J gene: TRBJ2-3
V gene: TRBV2
D gene: TRBD1
clone size: NA

CDR3 DNA: TGCAGCGCCTCGGACAGGGGCAGCGAGACCCAGTACTTC
CDR3 protein: CSASDRGSETQYF
J gene: TRBJ2-5
V gene: TRBV29-1
D gene: TRBD1
clone size: NA

CDR3 DNA: TGTGCCAGCAGCCGCCAGGGTTCTGTGCAGTTCTTC
CDR3 protein: CASSRQGSVQFF
J gene: TRBJ2-1
V gene: TRBV7-2
D gene: NA
clone size: few

CDR3 DNA: TGTGCCACCAGTGACGTCGGGGAAGGGGTCAATCAGCCCCAGCATTTT
CDR3 protein: CATSDVGEGVNQPQHF
J gene: TRBJ1-5
V gene: TRBV24-1
D gene: NA
clone size: NA

CDR3 DNA: TGTGCCAGAAGCTTGATATGGCAGGGCAGACAGACCCAGTACTTC
CDR3 protein: CARSLIWQGRQTQYF
J gene: TRBJ2-5
V gene: TRBV5-3
D gene: NA
clone size: NA

CDR3 DNA: TGTGCCACCAGTGAGGGGGAGACCCAGTACTTC
CDR3 protein: CATSEGETQYF
J gene: TRBJ2-5
V gene: TRBV24-1
D gene: NA
clone size: NA

CDR3 DNA: TGTGCCAGCAGTTTAAAGGGTACCGGGGAGCTGTTTTTT
CDR3 protein: CASSLKGTGELFF
J gene: TRBJ2-2
V gene: TRBV27
D gene: NA
clone size: NA

CDR3 DNA: TGTGCCAGCAGCCCCGGGACGGGCATCAATCAGCCCCAGCATTTT
CDR3 protein: CASSPGTGINQPQHF
J gene: TRBJ1-5
V gene: TRBV2
D gene: NA
clone size: NA

CDR3 DNA: TGTGCCAGCAGCGTCGCGACACAAAACACGGTCGGTACGCAGTATTTT
CDR3 protein: CASSVATQNTVGTQYF
J gene: TRBJ2-3
V gene: TRBV3-1/TRBV3-2
D gene: NA
clone size: NA

CDR3 DNA: TGTGCCAGCAGTTACTCGGTCCACCAGTCCTACGAGCAGTACTTC
CDR3 protein: CASSYSVHQSYEQYF
J gene: TRBJ2-7
V gene: TRBV6-5
D gene: NA
clone size: NA

CDR3 DNA: TGCGCCAGCAGCTTGAGTACCTCTGGAAACACCATATATTTT
CDR3 protein: CASSLSTSGNTIYF
J gene: TRBJ1-3
V gene: TRBV5-1
D gene: NA
clone size: once

CDR3 DNA: TGTGCCAGCAGCTTGGGCCCCTGGCAGGGCAACTATGGCTACACCTTC
CDR3 protein: CASSLGPWQGNYGYTF
J gene: TRBJ1-2
V gene: TRBV7-2
D gene: NA
clone size: NA

CDR3 DNA: TGCAGCGTTGAGGGGGGACACCAGCAGTACTTC
CDR3 protein: CSVEGGHQQYF
J gene: TRBJ2-7
V gene: TRBV29-1
D gene: NA
clone size: NA